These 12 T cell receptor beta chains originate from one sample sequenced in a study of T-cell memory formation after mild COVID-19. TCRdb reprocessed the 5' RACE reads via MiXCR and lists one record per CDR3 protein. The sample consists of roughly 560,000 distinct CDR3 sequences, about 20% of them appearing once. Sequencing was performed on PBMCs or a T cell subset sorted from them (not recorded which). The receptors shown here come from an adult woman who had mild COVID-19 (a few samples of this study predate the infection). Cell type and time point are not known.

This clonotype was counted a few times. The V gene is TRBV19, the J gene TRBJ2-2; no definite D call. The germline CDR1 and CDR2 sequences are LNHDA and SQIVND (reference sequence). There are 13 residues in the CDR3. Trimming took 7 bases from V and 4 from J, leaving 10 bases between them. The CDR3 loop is CASNRASTGELFF. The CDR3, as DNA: TGTGCCAGTAATAGAGCGAGCACCGGGGAGCTGTTTTTT.

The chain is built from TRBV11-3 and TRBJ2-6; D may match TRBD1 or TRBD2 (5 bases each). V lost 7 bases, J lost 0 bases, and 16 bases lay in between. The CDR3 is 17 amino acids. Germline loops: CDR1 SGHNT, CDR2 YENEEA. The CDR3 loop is CASNLEGRDSGANVLTF. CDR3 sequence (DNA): TGTGCCAGCAACCTAGAGGGACGGGACTCTGGGGCCAACGTCCTGACTTTC.

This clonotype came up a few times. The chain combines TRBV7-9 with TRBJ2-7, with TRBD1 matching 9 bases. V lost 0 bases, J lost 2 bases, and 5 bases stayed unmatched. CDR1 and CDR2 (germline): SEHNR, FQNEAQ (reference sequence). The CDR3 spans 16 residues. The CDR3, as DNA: TGTGCCAGCAGCTTAGCGGGACAGGGATCTCCCTACGAGCAGTACTTC. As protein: CASSLAGQGSPYEQYF.

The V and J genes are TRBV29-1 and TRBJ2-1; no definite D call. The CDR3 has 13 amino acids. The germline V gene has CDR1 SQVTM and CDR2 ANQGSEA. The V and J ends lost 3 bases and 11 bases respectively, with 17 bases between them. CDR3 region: CSVDRASTKKQFF. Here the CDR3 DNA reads TGCAGCGTTGATAGAGCCAGCACCAAGAAGCAGTTCTTC.

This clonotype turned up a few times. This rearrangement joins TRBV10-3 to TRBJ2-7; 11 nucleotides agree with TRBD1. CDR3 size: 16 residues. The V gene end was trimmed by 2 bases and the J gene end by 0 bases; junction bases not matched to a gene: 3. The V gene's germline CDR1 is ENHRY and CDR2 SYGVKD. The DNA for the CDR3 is TGTGCCATCAGTGAGCCGGGACAGGGGGTCTCCTACGAGCAGTACTTC. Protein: CAISEPGQGVSYEQYF.

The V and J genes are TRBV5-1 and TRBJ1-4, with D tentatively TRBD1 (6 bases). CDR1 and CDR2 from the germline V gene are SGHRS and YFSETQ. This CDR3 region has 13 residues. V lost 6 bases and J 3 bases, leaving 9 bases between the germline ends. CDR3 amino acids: CASTGHSNEKLFF. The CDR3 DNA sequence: TGCGCCAGCACGGGACACTCTAATGAAAAACTGTTTTTT.

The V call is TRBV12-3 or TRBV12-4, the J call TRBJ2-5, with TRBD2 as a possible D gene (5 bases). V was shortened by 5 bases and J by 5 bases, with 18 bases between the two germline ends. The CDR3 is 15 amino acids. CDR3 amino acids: CASSHTSPLGETQYF. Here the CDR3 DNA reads TGTGCCAGCAGTCATACTAGTCCACTCGGGGAGACCCAGTACTTC.

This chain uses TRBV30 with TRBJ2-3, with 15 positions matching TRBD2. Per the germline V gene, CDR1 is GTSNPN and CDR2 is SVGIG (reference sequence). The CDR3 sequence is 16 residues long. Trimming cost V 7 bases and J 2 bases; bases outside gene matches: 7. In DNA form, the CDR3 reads TGTGCCTACTGGGGGACTAGCGGGGGGATCACAGATACGCAGTATTTT. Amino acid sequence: CAYWGTSGGITDTQYF. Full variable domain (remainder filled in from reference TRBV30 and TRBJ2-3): SQTIHQWPATLVQPVGSPLSLECTVEGTSNPNLYWYRQAAGRGLQLLFYSVGIGQISSEVPQNLSASRPQDRQFILSSKKLLLSDSGFYLCAYWGTSGGITDTQYFGPGTRLTVL.

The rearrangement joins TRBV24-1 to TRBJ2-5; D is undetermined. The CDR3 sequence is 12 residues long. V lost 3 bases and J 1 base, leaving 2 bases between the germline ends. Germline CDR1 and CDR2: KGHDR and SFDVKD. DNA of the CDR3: TGTGCCACCAGTGATACCCAAGAGACCCAGTACTTC. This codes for CATSDTQETQYF.

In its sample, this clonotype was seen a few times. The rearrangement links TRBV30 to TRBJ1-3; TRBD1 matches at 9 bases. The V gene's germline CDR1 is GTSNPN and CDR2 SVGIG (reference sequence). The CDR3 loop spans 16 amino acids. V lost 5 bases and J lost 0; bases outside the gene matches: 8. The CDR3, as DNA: TGTGCCTGGGCCCGGACAGGGGCGAGCTCTGGAAACACCATATATTTT. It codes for CAWARTGASSGNTIYF.

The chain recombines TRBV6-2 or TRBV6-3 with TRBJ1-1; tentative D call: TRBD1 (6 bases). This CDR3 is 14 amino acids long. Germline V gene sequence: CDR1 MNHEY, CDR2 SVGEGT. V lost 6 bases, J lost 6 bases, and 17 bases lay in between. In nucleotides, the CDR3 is TGTGCCAGCAGATCCGGACAGTCTTACGCTGAAGCTTTCTTT. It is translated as CASRSGQSYAEAFF.

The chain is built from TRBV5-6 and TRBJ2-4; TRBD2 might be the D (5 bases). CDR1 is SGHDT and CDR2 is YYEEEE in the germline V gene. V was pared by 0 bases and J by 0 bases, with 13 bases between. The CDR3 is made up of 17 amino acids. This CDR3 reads CASSLGTAAGAKNIQYF. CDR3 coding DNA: TGTGCCAGCAGCTTGGGAACCGCGGCGGGAGCCAAAAACATTCAGTACTTC.